This T cell receptor (beta chain) was captured by sequencing in a study of blood T cell repertoires in COVID-19. Study summary: The origin of the acute and convalescent COVID-19 samples was the United States, Italy and Spain. PBMCs, B-cell-depleted T cells, or T cells provided the cDNA or gDNA that made up the material.

The CDR3 totals 16 residues. V lost 0 bases, J lost 0 bases, and 10 bases lay in between. Germline CDR1 and CDR2: SGHRS and YFSETQ. Here immunoSEQ multiplex PCR was the method, and the copy in TCRdb shows in-frame clones only, minus some. The data show about 260,000 clones, approximately 89% seen once. The J gene is TRBJ1-3, the V gene TRBV5-1; D is perhaps TRBD1 (6 bases). The clonotype originates from a woman aged 45-65 years with acute or convalescent COVID-19. The specimen sequenced was peripheral blood. In nucleotides, the CDR3 is TGCGCCAGCAGCTTGGCGGTAGGGGGCTCTGGAAACACCATATATTTT. Translating it yields CASSLAVGGSGNTIYF. The full variable domain, rest sourced from reference TRBV5-1 and TRBJ1-3, is KAGVTQTPRYLIKTRGQQVTLSCSPISGHRSVSWYQQTPGQGLQFLFEYFSETQRNKGNFPGRFSGRQFSNSRSEMNVSTLELGDSALYLCASSLAVGGSGNTIYFGEGSWLTVV.